These T cell receptor beta chains were read from a single sample in a study of blood T cells in healthy people across ages. TCRdb ran MiXCR on the 5' RACE reads and lists one entry per CDR3 protein. The sample comprises some 880,000 distinct CDR3 sequences, about 34% of which are singletons, and 10% to 15% rests with the top ten. Sequencing input: blood. These receptors all come from a man between 18 and 35 years old in good health. Each CDR3 is given with its conserved first and last residue. Expanded clones are given a class, and other clones once, few, many or no size at all.

CDR3 protein,J gene,clone size,V gene
CATEPSSYNEQFF,TRBJ2-1,.,TRBV12-3/TRBV12-4
CASSLEPSTSYNEQFF,TRBJ2-1,.,TRBV5-1
CASSAGTGVEQFF,TRBJ2-1,few,TRBV12-3/TRBV12-4
CASSPRDRGNLYNEQYF,.,.,TRBV9
CASSLEGAGRGYGYTF,TRBJ1-2,many,TRBV7-9
CSAHIVTNQETQYF,TRBJ2-5,.,TRBV20-1
CSTRDPKSYEQYF,.,.,TRBV20-1
CAWTDWPLSEAFF,TRBJ1-1,.,TRBV30
CASSYSIQEGRVSRKTQYF,.,.,TRBV6-5
CASSLDGGYTGELFF,TRBJ2-2,.,TRBV11-2
CASTSDGLNTGELFF,TRBJ2-2,once,TRBV28
CSASVRFGQENTEAFF,TRBJ1-1,few,TRBV20-1
CASSEGQGPNQPQHF,TRBJ1-5,.,TRBV9
CASRPDPGSYNSPLHF,TRBJ1-6,few,TRBV4-2
CASSPKIRQGGNEQFF,TRBJ2-1,many,TRBV14
CASRGVGYTF,TRBJ1-2,many,TRBV2
CASSPERSGETQYF,TRBJ2-5,.,TRBV7-9
CASTTTYRLAGIAKNIQYF,TRBJ2-4,few,TRBV27
CASSPRRGSQTQYF,TRBJ2-5,few,TRBV18
CSVEDTTRTF,TRBJ1-2,few,TRBV29-1
CATLSGTKTQYF,TRBJ2-5,many,TRBV15
CATSRVQGVTGLVEQYF,.,few,TRBV15
CSARGSVYNEQFF,TRBJ2-1,.,TRBV20-1
CASSLAGAPQDEQFF,TRBJ2-1,.,TRBV5-1
CATSSPRNYYEQYF,TRBJ2-7,.,TRBV15
CATPGAQTNEQFF,TRBJ2-1,.,TRBV2
CASSLNPGGSSYNEQFF,TRBJ2-1,few,TRBV11-2
CASTVGLAGLNEQFF,TRBJ2-1,few,TRBV9
CASRRTDTGELFF,TRBJ2-2,.,TRBV12-3/TRBV12-4
CASRQDRVTGELFF,TRBJ2-2,few,TRBV28
CASSQDSHRGDYGCTF,TRBJ1-2,.,TRBV4-3
CASSLGPGQTNTGELFF,TRBJ2-2,.,TRBV6-2/TRBV6-3
CASSRATSNEQFF,TRBJ2-1,few,TRBV7-3
CASSSRDREGEQYF,TRBJ2-7,.,TRBV9
CASSPLVGAYEQYF,TRBJ2-7,.,TRBV12-3/TRBV12-4
CASSYRTSGDTQYF,TRBJ2-3,.,TRBV7-9
CSASPGATNYGYTF,TRBJ1-2,many,TRBV20-1
CSAAPGPYNSPLHF,TRBJ1-6,few,TRBV20-1
CASSRDGSNQPQHF,TRBJ1-5,.,TRBV12-3/TRBV12-4
CASSDHPGYEQYF,TRBJ2-7,few,TRBV5-1
CASSTDSYGYTF,TRBJ1-2,few,TRBV9
CASSVEATSGGPKFF,TRBJ2-1,.,TRBV9
CSVETGGVYNEQFF,TRBJ2-1,many,TRBV29-1
CASSLRGAKEVYGYTF,TRBJ1-2,few,TRBV5-5
CASSQDAPGTLTNEQYF,TRBJ2-7,few,TRBV4-3
CASSLFEQPRETQYF,TRBJ2-5,once,TRBV19
CASHPSGGANEQYF,TRBJ2-7,few,TRBV27
CASSPVIRGETQYF,TRBJ2-5,few,TRBV6-5
CASSFRLAGGSPQETQYF,TRBJ2-5,many,TRBV12-3/TRBV12-4
CASSELGRGGYTF,TRBJ1-2,many,TRBV2
CSARRLGTSSRGTF,TRBJ1-2,few,TRBV20-1
CASSFAKGRTEAFF,TRBJ1-1,.,TRBV12-3/TRBV12-4
CSARKRIYGYTF,TRBJ1-2,.,TRBV20-1
CASSFGLAGSGELFF,TRBJ2-2,few,TRBV6-5
CASSLDRFGTEAFF,TRBJ1-1,.,TRBV7-2
CASSPGLSGGNTIYF,TRBJ1-3,.,TRBV12-3/TRBV12-4
CASSARGVSGGETQYF,TRBJ2-5,.,TRBV7-7
CASSHIQGIGSYNEQFF,TRBJ2-1,few,TRBV18